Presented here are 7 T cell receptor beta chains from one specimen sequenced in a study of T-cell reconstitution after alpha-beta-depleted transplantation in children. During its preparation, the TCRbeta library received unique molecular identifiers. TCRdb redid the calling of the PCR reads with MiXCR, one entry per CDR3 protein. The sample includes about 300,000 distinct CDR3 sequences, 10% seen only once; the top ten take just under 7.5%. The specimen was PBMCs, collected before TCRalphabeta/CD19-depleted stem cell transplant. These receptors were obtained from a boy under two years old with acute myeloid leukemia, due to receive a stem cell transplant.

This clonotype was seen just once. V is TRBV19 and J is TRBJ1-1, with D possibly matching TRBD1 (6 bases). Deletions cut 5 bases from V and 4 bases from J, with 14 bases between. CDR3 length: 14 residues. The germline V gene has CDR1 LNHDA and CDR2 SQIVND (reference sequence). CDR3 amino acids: CASSSRQVLTEAFF. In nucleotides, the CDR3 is TGTGCCAGTAGTTCCAGACAGGTCCTCACTGAAGCTTTCTTT. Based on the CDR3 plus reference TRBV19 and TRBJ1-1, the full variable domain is DGGITQSPKYLFRKEGQNVTLSCEQNLNHDAMYWYRQDPGQGLRLIYYSQIVNDFQKGDIAEGYSVSREKKESFPLTVTSAQKNPTAFYLCASSSRQVLTEAFFGQGTRLTVV.

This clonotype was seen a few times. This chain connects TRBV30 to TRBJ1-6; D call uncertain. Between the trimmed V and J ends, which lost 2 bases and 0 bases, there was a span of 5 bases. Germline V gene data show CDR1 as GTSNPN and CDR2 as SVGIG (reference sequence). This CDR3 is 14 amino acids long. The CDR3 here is CAWSPDSYNSPLHF. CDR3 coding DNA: TGTGCCTGGAGTCCAGACTCCTATAATTCACCCCTCCACTTT.

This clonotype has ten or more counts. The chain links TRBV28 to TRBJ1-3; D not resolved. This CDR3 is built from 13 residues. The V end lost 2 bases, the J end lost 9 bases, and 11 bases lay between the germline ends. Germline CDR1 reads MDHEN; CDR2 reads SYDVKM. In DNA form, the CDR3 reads TGTGCCAGCAGTTTAACCAGCCCAGGCACCATATATTTT. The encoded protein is CASSLTSPGTIYF. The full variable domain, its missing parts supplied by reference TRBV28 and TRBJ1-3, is DVKVTQSSRYLVKRTGEKVFLECVQDMDHENMFWYRQDPGLGLRLIYFSYDVKMKEKGDIPEGYSVSREKKERFSLILESASTNQTSMYLCASSLTSPGTIYFGEGSWLTVV.

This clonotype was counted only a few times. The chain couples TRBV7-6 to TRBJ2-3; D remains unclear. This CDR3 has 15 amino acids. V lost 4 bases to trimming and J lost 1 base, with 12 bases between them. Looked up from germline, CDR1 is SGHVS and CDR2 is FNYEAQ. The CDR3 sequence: CASSSEGYRTDTQYF. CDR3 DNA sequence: TGTGCCAGCAGCTCTGAAGGGTACCGCACAGATACGCAGTATTTT. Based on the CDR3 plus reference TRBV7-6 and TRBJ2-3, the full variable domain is GAGVSQSPRYKVTKRGQDVALRCDPISGHVSLYWYRQALGQGPEFLTYFNYEAQQDKSGLPNDRFSAERPEGSISTLTIQRTEQRDSAMYRCASSSEGYRTDTQYFGPGTRLTVL.

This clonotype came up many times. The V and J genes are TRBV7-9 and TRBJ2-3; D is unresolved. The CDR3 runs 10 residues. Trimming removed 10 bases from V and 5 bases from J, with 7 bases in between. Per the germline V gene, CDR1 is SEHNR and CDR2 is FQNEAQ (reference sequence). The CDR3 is CATVRDTQYF. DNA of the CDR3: TGTGCCACCGTACGAGATACGCAGTATTTT.

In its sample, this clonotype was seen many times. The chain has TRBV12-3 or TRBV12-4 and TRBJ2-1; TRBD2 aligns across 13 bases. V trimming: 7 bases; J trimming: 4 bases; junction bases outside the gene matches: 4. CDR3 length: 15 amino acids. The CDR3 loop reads CASTPGLAGYNEQFF. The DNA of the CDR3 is TGTGCCAGCACCCCGGGACTAGCGGGGTACAATGAGCAGTTCTTC.

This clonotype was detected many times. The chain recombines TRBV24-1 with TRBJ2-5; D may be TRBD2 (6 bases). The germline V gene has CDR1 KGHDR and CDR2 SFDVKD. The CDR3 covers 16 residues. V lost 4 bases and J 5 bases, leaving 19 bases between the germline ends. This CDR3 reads CATSENRDSRGETQYF. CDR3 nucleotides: TGTGCCACCAGTGAAAACCGGGACTCCCGTGGGGAGACCCAGTACTTC.